What follows is one T cell receptor (beta chain) and its context. No antigen is known for it. No much larger clone is present one base from it, and per-base qualities are unavailable. The listed sequencing device is Illumina NovaSeq 6000. TCRalpha and TCRbeta cDNA libraries were built by 5'RACE with constant-segment primers, adding sample barcodes and unique molecular identifiers. Trizol reagent was used to extract RNA from every sample. Library amplification was performed in two PCR steps, and a second sample barcode and Illumina TruSeq adapters were introduced in the second step. Sequencing of the libraries was done on an Illumina NovaSeq, producing 2 x 150 bp paired-end reads. The study's processing was this. The reads were demultiplexed and collapsed into UMI-guided consensus sequences using migec v1.2.7. Using mixcr v2.1.11, UMI consensuses were aligned to TRA and TRB V and J templates and then assembled into clonotypes. A clonotype was counted as expanded or contracted only when both edgeR and NoisET called the clonotype significant, with the noise models trained on biological replicates. For edgeR calls, the thresholds were a false discovery rate-adjusted p below 0.01 and a log2 fold-change of 1. As an exploratory analysis of dynamics, PCA with hierarchical clustering was applied to max-normalized trajectories of the 1000 most abundant clonotypes. Separately sequenced CD4+ and CD8+ repertoires were used to assign a CD4 or CD8 phenotype to each responding clone. TCRdb reworked the public reads: Q25 trimming with fastp, MiXCR clone assembly, productive beta chains retained. Rows with one shared CDR3 protein collapse into an entry with the most common genes and DNA. The V and J calls here are based on TCRdb, not the publication. In this sample the table shows 350,000 to 500,000 distinct CDR3 sequences, about 25% of which occur a single time. The leading ten clones occupy around 12% of the sample.

PBMCs were isolated by Ficoll-Paque density gradient centrifugation. The sample belongs to a study of T-cell memory formation after mild COVID-19 (dated by TCRdb to about 2021). Describing the broader study: TCR sequence clusters from the two donors were found to be largely donor specific. In a couple of donors, T-cell clones that expanded and contracted after mild COVID-19 were tracked by sequencing TCRalpha and TCRbeta repertoires over time. Two young, previously healthy adult volunteers made up the cohort, one male and one female. The paper as a whole reports these results and caveats: SARS-CoV-2 specificity was not confirmed for the second-wave clones peaking on day 37. Some responding clones were found in pre-infection memory, which suggests that pre-existing cross-reactive memory T cells took part in the SARS-CoV-2 response. Contracting CD4+ clones appeared mostly in the CM and EM memory subsets, whereas CD8+ clones were enriched in EMRA. The study covered only a couple of mild cases, and larger cohorts including severe cases with pre-infection samples were considered necessary. Clones contracting from day 15 to 85 had balanced CD4/CD8 phenotypes, while a second wave expanding from day 15 to 37 was biased towards CD4+.

The sample was PBMCs or a T cell subset sorted from them (not recorded which). This TCR was sampled from an adult woman who had mild COVID-19 (a few samples of this study predate the infection). The sample titles of this study are shuffled in the database, so cell type and time point are left out; the donor was told from shared clones.

CDR3 region: CAISEALAGGTWDTQYF. The DNA sequence is given as TGTGCCATCAGTGAAGCCCTAGCGGGGGGTACGTGGGATACGCAGTATTTT. The sequence links TRBV10-3 to TRBJ2-3; the central 11 bases match TRBD2. V loses 3 bases at its end and J loses 6 bases; junction bases beyond the gene matches: 11. For CDR1 and CDR2, the germline V gene lists ENHRY and SYGVKD. The CDR3 goes from the cysteine to the phenylalanine over 17 residues. Only the CDR3 DNA stays, 51 bases, in frame from base 1.